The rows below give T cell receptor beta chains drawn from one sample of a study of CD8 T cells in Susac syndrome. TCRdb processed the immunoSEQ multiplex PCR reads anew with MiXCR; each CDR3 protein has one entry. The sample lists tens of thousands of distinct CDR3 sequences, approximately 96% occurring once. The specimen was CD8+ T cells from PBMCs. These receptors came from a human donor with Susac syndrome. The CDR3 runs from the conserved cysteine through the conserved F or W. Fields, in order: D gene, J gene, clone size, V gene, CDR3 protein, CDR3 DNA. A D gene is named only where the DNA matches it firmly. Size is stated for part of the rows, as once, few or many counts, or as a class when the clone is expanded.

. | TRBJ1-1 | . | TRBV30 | CAWRRGSTEAFF | TGTGCCTGGAGGAGGGGTTCCACTGAAGCTTTCTTT
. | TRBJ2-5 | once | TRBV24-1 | CATSDSWGETQYF | TGTGCCACCAGTGATTCATGGGGAGAGACCCAGTACTTC
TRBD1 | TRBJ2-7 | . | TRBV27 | CASSYRGFSEQYF | TGTGCCAGCAGTTACAGGGGGTTTAGCGAGCAGTACTTC
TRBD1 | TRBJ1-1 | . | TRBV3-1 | CASSPQTGASGRTEAFF | TGTGCCAGCAGCCCCCAAACAGGGGCCTCAGGGAGGACTGAAGCTTTCTTT
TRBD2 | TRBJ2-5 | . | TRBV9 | CASSVGRLAGSPGETQYF | TGTGCCAGCAGCGTAGGTCGCCTAGCGGGGTCCCCGGGTGAGACCCAGTACTTC
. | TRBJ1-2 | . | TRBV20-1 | CSATGQLQTHGYTF | TGCAGTGCTACCGGGCAGCTTCAAACCCATGGCTACACCTTC
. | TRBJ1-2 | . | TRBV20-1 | CSAPPRADSTTFRGYTF | TGCAGTGCTCCGCCACGGGCCGACTCAACAACCTTTCGGGGCTACACCTTC
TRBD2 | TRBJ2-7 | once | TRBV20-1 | CSARDRRRGEIYEQYF | TGCAGTGCTAGAGATCGTAGGCGGGGGGAGATCTACGAGCAGTACTTC
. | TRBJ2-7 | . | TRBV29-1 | CSVEGPAGTSYEQYF | TGCAGCGTTGAGGGCCCCGCAGGGACCTCCTACGAGCAGTACTTC
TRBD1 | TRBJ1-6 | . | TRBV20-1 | CSAPPDRGSYNSPLHF | TGCAGTGCCCCTCCCGACAGGGGGTCCTATAATTCACCCCTCCACTTT
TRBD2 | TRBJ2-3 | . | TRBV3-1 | CASPRGGRTDTQYF | TGTGCCAGCCCTCGGGGGGGCCGCACAGATACGCAGTATTTT
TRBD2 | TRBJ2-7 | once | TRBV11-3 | CASSRGTSGAIGEQYF | TGTGCCAGCAGCCGGGGGACTAGCGGGGCGATTGGGGAGCAGTACTTC
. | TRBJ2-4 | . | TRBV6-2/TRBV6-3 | CASTPRGLTSGAKNIQYF | TGTGCCAGCACCCCCAGGGGCCTCACTTCAGGGGCCAAAAACATTCAGTACTTC
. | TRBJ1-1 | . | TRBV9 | CASSVDTGAEAFF | TGTGCCAGCAGCGTAGACACGGGGGCTGAAGCTTTCTTT
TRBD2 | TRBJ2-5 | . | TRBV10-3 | CAISENLGGARETQYF | TGTGCCATCAGTGAGAATTTGGGAGGGGCCCGAGAGACCCAGTACTTC
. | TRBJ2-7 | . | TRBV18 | CASSPRTGLNHEQYF | TGTGCCAGCTCACCACGGACGGGGTTGAACCACGAGCAGTACTTC
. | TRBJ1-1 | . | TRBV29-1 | CSVKGTEAFF | TGCAGCGTCAAAGGCACTGAAGCTTTCTTT
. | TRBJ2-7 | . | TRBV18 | CASSHSFYEQYF | TGTGCCAGCTCACATTCCTTCTACGAGCAGTACTTC
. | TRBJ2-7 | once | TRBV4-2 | CASSPGTLDYEQYF | TGTGCCAGCAGCCCTGGGACTTTAGACTACGAGCAGTACTTC
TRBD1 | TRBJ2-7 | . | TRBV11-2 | CASSPGDRGHHEQYF | TGTGCCAGCAGCCCGGGGGACAGGGGGCATCACGAGCAGTACTTC
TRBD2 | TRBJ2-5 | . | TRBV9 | CASSVGSREAETQYF | TGTGCCAGCAGCGTAGGATCGCGGGAGGCAGAGACCCAGTACTTC
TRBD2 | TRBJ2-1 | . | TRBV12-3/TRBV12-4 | CASSLDSRGGGNEQFF | TGTGCCAGCAGTTTAGATTCCCGGGGGGGCGGGAATGAGCAGTTCTTC
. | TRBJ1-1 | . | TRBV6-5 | CATNTGLGMNTEAFF | TGTGCCACCAATACGGGACTAGGAATGAACACTGAAGCTTTCTTT
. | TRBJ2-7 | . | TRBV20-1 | CSAIDDEQYF | TGCAGTGCTATAGACGACGAGCAGTACTTC
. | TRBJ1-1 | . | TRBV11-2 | CASSWRSEAFF | TGTGCCAGCAGCTGGCGGTCAGAAGCTTTCTTT
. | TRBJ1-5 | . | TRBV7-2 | CASSLVPVSNQPQHF | TGTGCCAGCAGCTTAGTGCCGGTGAGCAATCAGCCCCAGCATTTT
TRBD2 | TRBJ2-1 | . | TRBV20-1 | CSAYDSGASYNEQFF | TGCAGTGCTTACGATAGCGGGGCCTCCTACAATGAGCAGTTCTTC
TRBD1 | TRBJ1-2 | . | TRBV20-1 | CSARSSDQGVYGYTF | TGCAGTGCTAGATCTTCAGACCAGGGGGTCTATGGCTACACCTTC
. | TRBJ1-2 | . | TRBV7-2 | CASSIGAFLYTF | TGTGCCAGCAGCATAGGGGCCTTTCTCTACACCTTC